These 9 T cell receptor beta chains were sequenced from one sample in a study of cytomegalovirus exposure and HLA in healthy donors. A multiplex PCR was run with 60 Vbeta primers and 13 Jbeta primers. Data came from immunoSEQ multiplex PCR; TCRdb stores just in-frame clones and leaves some out. The sample gives about 200,000 clones, approximately 79% of which show up once; 0.2% to 0.25% is in the top ten. The sequenced sample consisted of PBMCs. These receptors all stem from a girl aged 2-15 years in good health and CMV-seronegative.

This clone appeared once. The rearrangement links TRBV19 to TRBJ2-7; D perhaps matches TRBD2 (5 bases). Germline V gene data show CDR1 as LNHDA and CDR2 as SQIVND (reference sequence). The CDR3 spans 14 residues. Trimming cost V 9 bases and J 2 bases, with 17 bases left between them. The CDR3 protein is CASLSGIAPYEQYF. The CDR3 DNA is TGTGCCAGCTTATCCGGGATAGCTCCCTACGAGCAGTACTTC.

The genes are TRBV2 and TRBJ2-6; TRBD1 matches at 7 bases. The germline V gene has CDR1 SNHLY and CDR2 FYNNEI. Unmatched junction bases numbered 7, after V lost 10 bases and J lost 4 bases. The CDR3 sequence is 14 residues long. The CDR3 loop is CAIRDRVGANVLTF. The DNA for the CDR3 is TGTGCCATAAGAGACAGGGTCGGGGCCAACGTCCTGACTTTC.

The chain links TRBV5-1 to TRBJ2-5; 13 positions match TRBD2. The CDR3 is made up of 15 amino acids. Germline CDR1 and CDR2: SGHRS and YFSETQ. The V gene end was trimmed by 9 bases and the J gene end by 2 bases; junction bases not matched to a gene: 7. The CDR3 nucleotides are TGCGCCACCCGGACTAGCGGGAGAGATCAAGAGACCCAGTACTTC. Residues: CATRTSGRDQETQYF.

The V and J genes are TRBV2 and TRBJ2-2; D gene uncertain. In germline, CDR1 is SNHLY, CDR2 FYNNEI. Trimming removed 2 bases from V and 3 bases from J, with 10 bases in between. The CDR3 spans 15 residues. The CDR3 bases are TGTGCCAGCAGTGAACTCAGGATACACACCGGGGAGCTGTTTTTT. This encodes CASSELRIHTGELFF.

This clone occurred a few times. The rearrangement links TRBV6-5 to TRBJ1-1; no clear D gene. The CDR3 covers 15 residues. Germline CDR1 is MNHEY and CDR2 is SVGAGI. Trimming removed 1 base from V and 3 bases from J, with 12 bases in between. The CDR3 nucleotides are TGTGCCAGCAGTTACTACCAGGTCTCGTACACTGAAGCTTTCTTT. Translating it yields CASSYYQVSYTEAFF.

The genes are TRBV5-1 and TRBJ2-3; 10 nucleotides align to TRBD2. The CDR3 extends over 16 amino acids. Looked up from germline, CDR1 is SGHRS and CDR2 is YFSETQ. Losses at the gene ends were 0 bases for V and 1 base for J; bases not matched to a gene: 2. The CDR3 protein is CASSLGGTSGTDTQYF. CDR3 nucleotide sequence: TGCGCCAGCAGCTTGGGTGGGACTAGCGGCACAGATACGCAGTATTTT.

The chain carries TRBV15 and TRBJ1-5; a possible D gene is TRBD1 (5 bases). The CDR3 covers 15 residues. Germline CDR1 LNHNV, CDR2 YYDKDF (reference sequence). V was pared by 4 bases and J by 0 bases, with 10 bases between. This CDR3 reads CATSIWGLSNQPQHF. The CDR3 DNA is TGTGCCACCAGCATTTGGGGCCTTAGCAATCAGCCCCAGCATTTT.

The rearrangement links TRBV6-1 to TRBJ1-5; 9 bases fit TRBD1. There are 15 residues in the CDR3. J was trimmed by 6 bases and V by 3 bases; bases with no gene match: 6. CDR1 is MNHNS, CDR2 SASEGT, per germline. In DNA form, the CDR3 reads TGTGCCAGCAGTGAGGAGGACAGGGGAGGTCAGCCCCAGCATTTT. Amino acids: CASSEEDRGGQPQHF.

The chain couples TRBV11-2 to TRBJ2-1, with 8 bases aligning to TRBD2. The V and J ends lost 2 bases and 4 bases, in that order; junction bases with no gene match: 4. This CDR3 spans 15 amino acids. Looked up from germline, CDR1 is SGHAT and CDR2 is FQNNGV. This CDR3 reads CASSLSTSGYNEQFF. The CDR3 coding sequence is TGTGCCAGCAGCTTAAGCACTAGCGGTTACAATGAGCAGTTCTTC.